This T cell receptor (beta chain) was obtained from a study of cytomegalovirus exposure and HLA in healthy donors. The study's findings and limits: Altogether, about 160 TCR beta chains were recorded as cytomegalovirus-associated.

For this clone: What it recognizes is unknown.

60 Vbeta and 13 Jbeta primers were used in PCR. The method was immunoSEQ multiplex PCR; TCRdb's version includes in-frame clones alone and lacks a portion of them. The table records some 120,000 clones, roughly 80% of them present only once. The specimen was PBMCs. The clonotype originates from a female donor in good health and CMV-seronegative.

In nucleotides, the CDR3 is TGTGCCATCAGTGAATCGAGGTCATTGGGTACGCAGTATTTT. Its protein product is CAISESRSLGTQYF. The gene calls are TRBV10-3 and TRBJ2-3; no clear D. The CDR3 covers 14 residues. V dropped 3 bases and J dropped 8 bases, with 15 bases sitting between them. Per the germline V gene, CDR1 is ENHRY and CDR2 is SYGVKD.